This record concerns one T cell receptor (beta chain) sequence. Its cognate antigen has yet to be identified. There are no base qualities to consult, and no much larger clone falls within one base. The sample comes from a study of blood T cell repertoires in COVID-19 (dated by TCRdb to the early 2020s). Looking at the study overall: Collaborator samples came from the United States, Italy and Spain and covered acute and convalescent phases of COVID-19. The prospective study material was composed of cDNA or gDNA derived from T cells, B-cell-depleted T cells, or PBMCs. Nearly every sample came with metadata listing a de-identified subject ID, COVID-19 status, age in years and sex. The repertoires were made available in a free public database intended to serve as a resource for research on the immune response to SARS-CoV-2. HLA class I and class II types, where available, came from metadata supplied by the sample provider rather than from assay-based typing. The samples were drawn from the first 160 participants of the ongoing ImmuneRACE study and from under 1,500 subjects provided by 6 global collaborators. The dataset comprised deeply sampled blood TCRbeta repertoires from subjects exposed to, actively infected with, or recovered from COVID-19.

V is clipped by 8 bases and J by 4 bases, and the sequence between their germline boundaries is 18 bases long. Spanning cysteine to phenylalanine, the CDR3 consists of 14 amino acids. The DNA shown is the 42-base CDR3, in frame from base 1. The germline V gene encodes CDR1 MDHEN and CDR2 SYDVKM. TCRbeta CDR3 regions were amplified from genomic DNA by means of the immunoSEQ Assay, a bias-controlled multiplex PCR. The source study handled its data this way. The number of nucleated cells in each sample was estimated from the amplification of reference gene primers within the assay. Sequence reads were collapsed and filtered to measure the absolute abundance of every unique TCRbeta CDR3 rearrangement. Productive Simpson clonality was computed per sample as the square root of Simpson's diversity index over productive rearrangements. In its TCRdb copy, this immuneACCESS table keeps in-frame sequences only and misses some clones. Where compared with another copy, unresolved V genes explain less than half of these, and the others have no known cause. The V and J calls and the clone size are those of that table, but D and trimming were determined from the DNA. This sample has 110,000 to 150,000 clones in its table, and over 75% of those were observed once. In total, the top ten clones hold under 3.5% of the sample.

Collaborating institutions collected whole blood in K2EDTA tubes following their own protocols. For TCRbeta analysis, collaborator samples were shipped as frozen whole blood, as isolated PBMCs, or as DNA extracted from either sample type. Points the paper makes about the study in general: The amount of clinical and demographic metadata varied by source and participant and was provided uncurated.

The sequence came from a woman aged 55 to 70 with active COVID-19. The sequence joins TRBV28 to TRBJ2-7, with an unclear D gene assignment. Sample: peripheral blood. CDR3 reads: CASVKSHSSYEQYF. In nucleotides, the sequence is TGTGCCAGCGTTAAGTCACATAGCTCTTACGAGCAGTACTTC. Beyond the CDR3, the reference TRBV28 and TRBJ2-7 genes provide the residues; the full variable domain reads: DVKVTQSSRYLVKRTGEKVFLECVQDMDHENMFWYRQDPGLGLRLIYFSYDVKMKEKGDIPEGYSVSREKKERFSLILESASTNQTSMYLCASVKSHSSYEQYFGPGTRLTVT.